The rows below give T cell receptor beta chains drawn from one sample of a study of T cell repertoires in cytomegalovirus infection. These TCRs' antigens remain unknown. Each CDR3 protein is one row after TCRdb ran MiXCR on the reads. The table includes hundreds of thousands of distinct CDR3 sequences, about 33% detected once. Source: cultured CD8+ T cells from PBMCs, taken from culture after CMV antigen stimulation. Source of these receptors: a human donor in good health (CMV status not recorded). Some clones in this sample may be carry-over from other donors' samples. The CDR3 runs from the conserved cysteine through the conserved F or W. The D gene is left open where the match is weak. Size values are once, few and many counts, or a class for expanded clones, and some rows have none.

j_call	clone_size	d_call	v_call	cdr3_nt	cdr3_aa
TRBJ1-2	NA	TRBD1	TRBV4-2	TGTGCCAGCAGCCAAGGAGGACAGGAGGGTAACTATGGCTACACCTTC	CASSQGGQEGNYGYTF
TRBJ1-5	NA	NA	TRBV7-2	TGTGCCAGTCAATACGGAATCAATCAGCCCCAGCATTTT	CASQYGINQPQHF
TRBJ1-1	NA	NA	TRBV4-3	TGCGCCAGCAGCCAAGAACCAGGGGATGAAGCTTTCTTT	CASSQEPGDEAFF
TRBJ1-2	NA	NA	TRBV29-1	TGCAGCGTCCCTCTCGAGGGACCGGTTGGGGGCTACACCTTC	CSVPLEGPVGGYTF
TRBJ2-3	NA	TRBD1	TRBV28	TGTGCCAGCAGTTTACCCTGGGACAGGGGTTATCATACGCAGTATTTT	CASSLPWDRGYHTQYF
TRBJ2-7	NA	TRBD1	TRBV27	TGTGCCAGCAGTTTCGTAGTGACAGGGGGATCGGTCTACAAGCAGTACTTC	CASSFVVTGGSVYKQYF
TRBJ1-1	NA	NA	TRBV7-6	TGTGCCAGCAGCTTAAACGGGGCTGAAGCTTTCTTT	CASSLNGAEAFF
TRBJ2-1	many	NA	TRBV7-2	TGTGCCAGCAGCCTTTCCAACTTGCTAGGCAAGGGCTACAATGAGCAGTTCTTC	CASSLSNLLGKGYNEQFF
TRBJ1-6	NA	NA	TRBV12-3/TRBV12-4	TGTGCCAGCAGTTTTGAGTCCCCCTATAATTCACCCCTCCACTTT	CASSFESPYNSPLHF
TRBJ2-1	NA	TRBD2	TRBV29-1	TGCAGCGGGGGGAGACTAGCGGGGGGAAATGAGCAGTTCTTC	CSGGRLAGGNEQFF
TRBJ2-7	NA	NA	TRBV3-1	TGTGCCAGCAGTTTCGGACAGTTTCCATCCTACGAGCAGTACTTC	CASSFGQFPSYEQYF
TRBJ2-1	many	TRBD2	TRBV7-2	TGTGCCAGCAGCCCGTGGACTAGCGGGCCCGATGAGCAGTTCTTC	CASSPWTSGPDEQFF
TRBJ2-7	NA	NA	TRBV19	TGTGCCAGTCGCCAAAAATACAGGGATTCCTACGAGCAGTACTTC	CASRQKYRDSYEQYF
TRBJ2-6	few	NA	TRBV2	TGTGCCAGCAGTGAAGTGGAGCTGGGGGCCAACGTCCTGACTTTC	CASSEVELGANVLTF
TRBJ2-3	many	NA	TRBV12-3/TRBV12-4	TGTGCCAGCAGTGCCGGGCAGGGCTTCACAGATACGCAGTATTTT	CASSAGQGFTDTQYF